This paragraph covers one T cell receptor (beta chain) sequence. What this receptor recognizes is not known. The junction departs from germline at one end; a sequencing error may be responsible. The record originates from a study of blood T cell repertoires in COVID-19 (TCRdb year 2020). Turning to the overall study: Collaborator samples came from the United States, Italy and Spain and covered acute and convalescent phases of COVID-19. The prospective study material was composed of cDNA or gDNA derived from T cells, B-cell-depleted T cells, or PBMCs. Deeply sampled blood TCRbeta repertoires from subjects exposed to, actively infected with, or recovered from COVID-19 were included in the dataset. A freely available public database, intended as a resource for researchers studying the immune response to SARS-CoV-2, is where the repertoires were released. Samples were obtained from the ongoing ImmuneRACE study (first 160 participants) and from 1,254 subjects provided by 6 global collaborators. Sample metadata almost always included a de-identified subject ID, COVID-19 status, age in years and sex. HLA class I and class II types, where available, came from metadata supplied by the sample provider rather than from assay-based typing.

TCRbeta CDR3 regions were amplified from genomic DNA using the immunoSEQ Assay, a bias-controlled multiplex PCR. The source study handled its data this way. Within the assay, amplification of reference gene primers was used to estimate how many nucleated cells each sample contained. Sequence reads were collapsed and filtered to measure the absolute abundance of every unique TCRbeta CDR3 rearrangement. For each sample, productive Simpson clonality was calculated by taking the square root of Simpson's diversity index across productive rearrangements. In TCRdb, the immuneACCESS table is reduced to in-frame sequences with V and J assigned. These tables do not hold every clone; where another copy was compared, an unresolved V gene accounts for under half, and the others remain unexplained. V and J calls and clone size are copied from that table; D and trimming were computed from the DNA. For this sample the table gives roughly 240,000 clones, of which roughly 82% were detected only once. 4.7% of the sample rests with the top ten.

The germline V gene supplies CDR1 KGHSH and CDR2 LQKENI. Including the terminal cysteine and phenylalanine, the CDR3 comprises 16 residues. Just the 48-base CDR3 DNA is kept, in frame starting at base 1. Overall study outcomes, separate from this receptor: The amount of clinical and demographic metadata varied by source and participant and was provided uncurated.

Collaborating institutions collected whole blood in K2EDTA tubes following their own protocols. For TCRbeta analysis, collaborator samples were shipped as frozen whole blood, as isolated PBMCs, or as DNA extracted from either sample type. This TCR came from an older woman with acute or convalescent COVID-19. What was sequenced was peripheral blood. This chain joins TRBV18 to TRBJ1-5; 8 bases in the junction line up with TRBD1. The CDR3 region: CASSPGQGAGNQPRHF. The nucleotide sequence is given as TGTGCCAGCTCACCGGGCCAGGGGGCAGGGAATCAGCCCCGGCATTTT.